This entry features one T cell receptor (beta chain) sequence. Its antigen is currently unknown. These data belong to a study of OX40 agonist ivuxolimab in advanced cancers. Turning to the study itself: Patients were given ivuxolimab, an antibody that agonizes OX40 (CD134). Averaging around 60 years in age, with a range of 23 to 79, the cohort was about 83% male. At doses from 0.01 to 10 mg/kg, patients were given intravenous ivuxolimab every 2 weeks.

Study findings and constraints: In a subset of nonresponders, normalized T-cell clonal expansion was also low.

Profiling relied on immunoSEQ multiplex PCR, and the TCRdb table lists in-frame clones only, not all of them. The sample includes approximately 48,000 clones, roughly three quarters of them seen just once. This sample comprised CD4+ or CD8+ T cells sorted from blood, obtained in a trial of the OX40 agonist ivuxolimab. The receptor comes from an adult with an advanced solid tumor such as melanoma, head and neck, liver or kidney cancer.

CDR3: CASSPGRGRSPDTQYF. The CDR3 DNA reads TGTGCCAGCAGCCCGGGTAGAGGCAGGTCCCCAGATACGCAGTATTTT. V usage is TRBV7-2 and J usage is TRBJ2-3; D call uncertain. This CDR3 is 16 amino acids long. V dropped 5 bases and J dropped 4 bases, with 19 bases sitting between them. CDR1 is SGHTA, CDR2 FQGNSA, per germline.